This T cell receptor beta chain was recovered during a study of blood T cell repertoires in COVID-19. Study information: Donors in the United States, Italy and Spain gave samples during acute or convalescent COVID-19. From T cells, B-cell-depleted T cells, or PBMCs came the material, which was cDNA or gDNA.

In the original analysis: Counts of nucleated cells, estimated from reference gene primer amplification, were obtained. The data were produced by immunoSEQ multiplex PCR, yet TCRdb's version contains in-frame clones alone and is incomplete. V and J calls plus clone size are reproduced from that table; the DNA served to infer D and trimming. The table has about 260,000 clones, less than 90% seen once. The sequenced sample consisted of peripheral blood. The TCR was taken from a man between 60 and 70 years old with acute or convalescent COVID-19.

In DNA form, the CDR3 reads TGTGCCAGCAGCGCAAACATACTAGTTTCCACAGATACGCAGTATTTT. Residues: CASSANILVSTDTQYF. The rearrangement links TRBV2 to TRBJ2-3, with D perhaps matching TRBD2 (5 bases). The CDR3 spans 16 residues. The V gene lost 6 bases and the J gene lost 2 bases, with 18 bases spanning the gap. CDR1 and CDR2 from the germline V gene are SNHLY and FYNNEI.